This is a list of T cell receptor beta chains from one sample in a study of T cell responses to AZD1222 COVID-19 vaccine. Measured with immunoSEQ multiplex PCR; TCRdb has only the in-frame clones, and not every one. The sample lists about 44,000 clones; around 82% were seen once. The sequenced sample was peripheral blood, obtained on day 0 of AZD1222 vaccination. Receptors originate from an adult in good health. CDR3s include the opening cysteine and the closing phenylalanine or tryptophan. D genes are given only for firm matches. Clone size is given for some rows only: seen once, a few or many times, or a class if the clone is expanded.

size	V	D	J	CDR3	DNA
NA	TRBV27	NA	TRBJ1-1	CASSFLKKGVPEAFF	TGTGCCAGCAGTTTCCTTAAAAAGGGAGTACCTGAAGCTTTCTTT
NA	TRBV13	TRBD2	TRBJ2-5	CASSLGAGTTQETQYF	TGTGCCAGCAGCTTAGGGGCTGGGACTACCCAAGAGACCCAGTACTTC
few	TRBV5-6	NA	TRBJ1-1	CASSLVTRNTEAFF	TGTGCCAGCAGCTTGGTAACTCGGAACACTGAAGCTTTCTTT
few	TRBV12-3/TRBV12-4	NA	TRBJ1-6	CASSFLGSPLHF	TGTGCCAGCAGTTTCCTTGGTTCACCCCTCCACTTT
NA	TRBV12-3/TRBV12-4	NA	TRBJ1-2	CASSRLHGYTF	TGTGCCAGCAGTCGACTCCATGGCTACACCTTC
NA	TRBV6-5	NA	TRBJ2-3	CASSSPGATDTQYF	TGTGCCAGCAGTTCGCCCGGGGCCACAGATACGCAGTATTTT
NA	TRBV7-6	NA	TRBJ2-1	CASSKDGHEQFF	TGTGCCAGCAGCAAGGACGGCCATGAGCAGTTCTTC
NA	TRBV18	NA	TRBJ1-1	CASSPTALNTEAFF	TGTGCCAGCTCACCAACAGCGCTGAACACTGAAGCTTTCTTT
few	TRBV6-5	NA	TRBJ1-3	CASKTALSGNTIYF	TGTGCCAGCAAGACAGCGCTCTCTGGAAACACCATATATTTT
few	TRBV11-2	TRBD1	TRBJ2-2	CASSLGTGVTGELFF	TGTGCCAGCAGCTTAGGGACAGGGGTTACCGGGGAGCTGTTTTTT
NA	TRBV12-3/TRBV12-4	NA	TRBJ1-2	CASSTTVGYTF	TGTGCCAGCAGTACGACAGTCGGCTACACCTTC
once	TRBV7-3	NA	TRBJ1-1	CASRISSSTEAFF	TGTGCCAGCAGAATCTCTTCCAGCACTGAAGCTTTCTTT
NA	TRBV3-1/TRBV3-2	TRBD1	TRBJ1-6	CASSQDLMGQGASSYNSPLHF	TGTGCCAGCAGCCAAGATCTCATGGGACAGGGGGCAAGCTCCTATAATTCACCCCTCCACTTT
NA	TRBV19	NA	TRBJ2-5	CASSGGQQETQYF	TGTGCCAGTAGCGGGGGGCAGCAAGAGACCCAGTACTTC
NA	TRBV6-4	NA	TRBJ1-5	CASSDIRGVTANQPQHF	TGTGCCAGCAGTGACATCCGGGGGGTGACAGCGAATCAGCCCCAGCATTTT
NA	TRBV6-5	NA	TRBJ2-2	CASSYLRGTNTGELFF	TGTGCCAGCAGTTACTTGAGGGGCACGAACACCGGGGAGCTGTTTTTT
NA	TRBV11-1	TRBD2	TRBJ2-5	CASSLLLAGDETQYF	TGTGCCAGCAGCCTCCTACTAGCGGGGGATGAGACCCAGTACTTC
NA	TRBV15	NA	TRBJ1-1	CATSRARGGGTEAFF	TGTGCCACCAGCAGAGCCAGGGGAGGGGGCACTGAAGCTTTCTTT
NA	TRBV3-1/TRBV3-2	NA	TRBJ2-7	CASRIRGTYEQYF	TGTGCCAGCCGGATTCGGGGGACCTACGAGCAGTACTTC
NA	TRBV4-2	NA	TRBJ1-2	CASSQRKGDIYGYTF	TGTGCCAGCAGCCAAAGGAAAGGGGATATCTATGGCTACACCTTC
NA	TRBV9	NA	TRBJ1-6	CASSSRVGNSPLHF	TGTGCCAGCAGTTCTAGGGTGGGTAATTCACCCCTCCACTTT
NA	TRBV25-1	TRBD1	TRBJ1-6	CASSQGAAHSPLHF	TGTGCCAGCAGCCAGGGGGCCGCGCATTCACCCCTCCACTTT
NA	TRBV6-2/TRBV6-3	TRBD1	TRBJ2-2	CASSSPMGQVLTGELFF	TGTGCCAGCAGTAGCCCTATGGGACAGGTACTCACCGGGGAGCTGTTTTTT
once	TRBV27	NA	TRBJ1-2	CASSFRGDGYTF	TGTGCCAGCAGTTTCAGGGGAGATGGCTACACCTTC
NA	TRBV7-3	NA	TRBJ2-1	CASSLGSTGSNEQFF	TGTGCCAGCAGCCTAGGGAGTACAGGGTCGAATGAGCAGTTCTTC
NA	TRBV19	NA	TRBJ1-2	CASSMAGSGLYGYTF	TGTGCCAGTAGTATGGCAGGGTCCGGATTGTATGGCTACACCTTC
NA	TRBV27	TRBD1	TRBJ1-1	CASSLSGRGSNTEAFF	TGTGCCAGCAGTTTGTCCGGCAGGGGGTCAAACACTGAAGCTTTCTTT
few	TRBV6-6	NA	TRBJ1-4	CASSRAGKEFF	TGTGCCAGCAGTCGGGCGGGTAAGGAGTTTTTT
NA	TRBV9	TRBD2	TRBJ2-1	CASSGAGTSAFNEQFF	TGTGCCAGCAGCGGAGCCGGGACTAGCGCCTTCAATGAGCAGTTCTTC
NA	TRBV2	TRBD1	TRBJ1-4	CASSTGQGALRKLFF	TGTGCCAGCAGTACAGGACAGGGGGCTCTCCGAAAACTGTTTTTT
NA	TRBV15	NA	TRBJ1-2	CATSRDGVGGRNYGYTF	TGTGCCACCAGCAGAGATGGGGTTGGCGGCAGGAACTATGGCTACACCTTC
NA	TRBV7-9	NA	TRBJ2-3	CASSFQGKDTQYF	TGTGCCAGCAGCTTTCAGGGAAAAGATACGCAGTATTTT
once	TRBV6-5	TRBD1	TRBJ1-2	CASRVQGTYGYTF	TGTGCCAGCAGAGTACAGGGGACCTATGGCTACACCTTC
NA	TRBV15	NA	TRBJ2-5	CATSRGLGVQETQYF	TGTGCCACCAGCAGAGGGCTGGGGGTACAAGAGACCCAGTACTTC
NA	TRBV7-9	NA	TRBJ1-2	CASSLGSRDGYTF	TGTGCCAGCAGCTTAGGTAGCAGGGATGGCTACACCTTC
NA	TRBV7-2	TRBD2	TRBJ2-1	CASSQSASGGANNFF	TGTGCCAGCAGCCAGTCCGCTAGCGGGGGGGCAAATAATTTCTTC
few	TRBV19	NA	TRBJ1-4	CASSIDLTEKLFF	TGTGCCAGTAGTATAGATCTCACCGAAAAACTGTTTTTT
NA	TRBV11-3	TRBD2	TRBJ2-1	CASSLGLVREQFF	TGTGCCAGCAGCTTGGGACTAGTGCGTGAGCAGTTCTTC
NA	TRBV5-6	NA	TRBJ1-6	CASSYGQMNSPLHF	TGTGCCAGCAGCTACGGACAGATGAATTCACCCCTCCACTTT
NA	TRBV28	NA	TRBJ1-1	CASSLEQENTEAFF	TGTGCCAGCAGTCTGGAACAGGAGAACACTGAAGCTTTCTTT
NA	TRBV29-1	NA	TRBJ1-1	CSVDFGGGTFF	NA
NA	TRBV15	NA	TRBJ2-1	CATSRDRGAMQFF	TGTGCCACCAGCAGAGATCGGGGAGCGATGCAGTTCTTC
NA	TRBV6-5	TRBD1	TRBJ2-7	CASSPGQVKQYF	TGTGCCAGCAGTCCTGGACAGGTCAAGCAGTACTTC
once	TRBV5-8	TRBD2	TRBJ2-1	CASSRDYYNEQFF	TGTGCCAGCAGCCGGGACTACTACAATGAGCAGTTCTTC
NA	TRBV19	NA	TRBJ2-2	CASSMTKLTGELFF	TGTGCCAGTAGTATGACGAAACTCACCGGGGAGCTGTTTTTT
NA	TRBV6-5	NA	TRBJ1-5	CASGDRDLLAQHF	TGTGCCAGCGGGGACCGGGACCTTTTGGCCCAGCATTTT
NA	TRBV3-1/TRBV3-2	NA	TRBJ1-4	CASSQRNGPPYEKLFF	TGTGCCAGCAGCCAGAGAAACGGACCCCCTTACGAAAAACTGTTTTTT
NA	TRBV7-2	TRBD1	TRBJ2-4	CASGQGVRFSKNIQYF	TGTGCCAGCGGGCAGGGGGTTCGTTTTAGCAAAAACATTCAGTACTTC
NA	TRBV10-2	NA	TRBJ1-3	CASSGGGPGTGNTIYF	TGCGCCAGCAGTGGTGGCGGGCCGGGAACTGGAAACACCATATATTTT
NA	TRBV27	TRBD1	TRBJ1-2	CASSYRGHNYGYTF	TGTGCCAGCAGTTACAGGGGGCACAACTATGGCTACACCTTC
NA	TRBV11-2	NA	TRBJ2-7	CASSLVVRGKSYEQYF	TGTGCCAGCAGCTTAGTGGTACGGGGCAAGTCCTACGAGCAGTACTTC
NA	TRBV28	NA	TRBJ1-2	CASSGTGGLANYGYTF	TGTGCCAGCAGTGGCACCGGCGGGTTAGCTAACTATGGCTACACCTTC